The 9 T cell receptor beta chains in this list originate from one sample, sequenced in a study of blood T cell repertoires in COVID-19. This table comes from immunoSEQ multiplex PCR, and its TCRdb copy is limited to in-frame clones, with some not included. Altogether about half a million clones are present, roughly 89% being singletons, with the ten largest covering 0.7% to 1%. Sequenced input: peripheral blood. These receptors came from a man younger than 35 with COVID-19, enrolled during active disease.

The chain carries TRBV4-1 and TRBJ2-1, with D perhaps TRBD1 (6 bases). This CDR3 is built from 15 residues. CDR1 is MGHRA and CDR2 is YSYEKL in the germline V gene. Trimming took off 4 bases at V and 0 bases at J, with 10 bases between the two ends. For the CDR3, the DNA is TGCGCCAGCAGCCTCGGACAGAGCTCCTACAATGAGCAGTTCTTC. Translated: CASSLGQSSYNEQFF.

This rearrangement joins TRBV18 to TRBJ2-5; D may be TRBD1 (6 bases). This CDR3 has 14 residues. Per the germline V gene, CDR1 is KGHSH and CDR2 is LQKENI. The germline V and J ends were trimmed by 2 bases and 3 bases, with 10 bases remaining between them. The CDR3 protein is CASSPLSGEETQYF. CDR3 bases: TGTGCCAGCTCACCATTGTCAGGGGAAGAGACCCAGTACTTC. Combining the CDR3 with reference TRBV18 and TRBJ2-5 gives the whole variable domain NAGVMQNPRHLVRRRGQEARLRCSPMKGHSHVYWYRQLPEEGLKFMVYLQKENIIDESGMPKERFSAEFPKEGPSILRIQQVVRGDSAAYFCASSPLSGEETQYFGPGTRLLVL.

DNA for the CDR3: TGTGCCAGCAGCTTAGTCGCGGGAGGGCTAGGTGAGCAGTTCTTC. Translating gives CASSLVAGGLGEQFF. The rearrangement uses TRBV11-2 and TRBJ2-1; 9 bases agree with TRBD2. With V trimmed by 1 base and J by 9 bases, 7 bases remained unmatched. The CDR3 length is 15 residues. Germline values: CDR1 SGHAT, CDR2 FQNNGV.

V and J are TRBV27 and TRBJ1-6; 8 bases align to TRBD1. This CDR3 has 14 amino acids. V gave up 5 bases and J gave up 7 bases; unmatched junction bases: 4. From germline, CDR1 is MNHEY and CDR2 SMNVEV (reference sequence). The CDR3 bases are TGTGCCAGCAGTGCTGACAGGGGCAATTCACCCCTCCACTTT. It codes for CASSADRGNSPLHF.

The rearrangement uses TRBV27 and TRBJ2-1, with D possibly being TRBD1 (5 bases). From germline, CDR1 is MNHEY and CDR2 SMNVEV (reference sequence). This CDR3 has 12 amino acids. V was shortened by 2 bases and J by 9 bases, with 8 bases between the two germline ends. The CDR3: CASSLQGREQFF. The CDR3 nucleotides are TGTGCCAGCAGTTTACAGGGCCGTGAGCAGTTCTTC.

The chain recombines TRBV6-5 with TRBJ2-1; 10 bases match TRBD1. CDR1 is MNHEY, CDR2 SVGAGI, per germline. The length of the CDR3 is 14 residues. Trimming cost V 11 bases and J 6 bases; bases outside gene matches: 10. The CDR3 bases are TGTGCCGGAAACCGGGACAGGGGTCTCAATGAGCAGTTCTTC. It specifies CAGNRDRGLNEQFF.

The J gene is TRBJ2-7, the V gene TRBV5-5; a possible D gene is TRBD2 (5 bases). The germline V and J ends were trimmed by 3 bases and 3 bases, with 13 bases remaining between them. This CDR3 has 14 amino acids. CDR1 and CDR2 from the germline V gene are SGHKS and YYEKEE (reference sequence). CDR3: CASSSGTGYYEQYF. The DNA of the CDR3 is TGTGCCAGCAGCTCCGGTACGGGGTACTACGAGCAGTACTTC.

CDR3 DNA sequence: TGTGCCAGCAGCTTTCGGACTAGCGGGGGGGCCGTCACAGATACGCAGTATTTT. This codes for CASSFRTSGGAVTDTQYF. The chain combines TRBV5-5 with TRBJ2-3, with TRBD2 identical over 15 bases. The CDR3 is 18 amino acids. The trim removed 2 bases at V and 2 bases at J, leaving 6 bases unmatched. CDR1 is SGHKS and CDR2 is YYEKEE in the germline V gene (reference sequence).

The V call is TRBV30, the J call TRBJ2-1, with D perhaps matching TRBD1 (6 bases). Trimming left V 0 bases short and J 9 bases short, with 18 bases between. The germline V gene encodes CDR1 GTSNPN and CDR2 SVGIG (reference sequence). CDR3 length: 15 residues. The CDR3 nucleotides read TGTGCCTGGAGTGTTTCGGTGCTGGGGACAAGTGAGCAGTTCTTC. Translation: CAWSVSVLGTSEQFF. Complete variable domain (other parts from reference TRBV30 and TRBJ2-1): SQTIHQWPATLVQPVGSPLSLECTVEGTSNPNLYWYRQAAGRGLQLLFYSVGIGQISSEVPQNLSASRPQDRQFILSSKKLLLSDSGFYLCAWSVSVLGTSEQFFGPGTRLTVL.